The present T cell receptor (beta chain) was sequenced within a study of PD-1 blockade in classical Hodgkin lymphoma. The CDR3 consists of 12 residues. Trimming took 6 bases from V and 5 from J, leaving 10 bases between them. Germline V gene data show CDR1 as MDHEN and CDR2 as SYDVKM. Profiling relied on immunoSEQ multiplex PCR, and the TCRdb table lists in-frame clones only, not all of them. The data contain about 13,000 clones, around 77% of them singletons. Notes on this clone: Its specificity is not known.

Study-level points and caveats: Significantly greater TCR diversity emerged by C4D1 in CD4+ cells but not CD8+ cells. Complete responders' diversity at baseline resembled that of newly diagnosed patients. What caused the repertoire differences, perhaps disease activity or prior therapy, remains undefined.

Each of the patients experienced relapse following autologous stem cell transplantation, and their brentuximab vedotin exposure differed. The chain couples TRBV28 to TRBJ1-2; no firm D call. This sequence was found in a human donor with classical Hodgkin lymphoma. This specimen was peripheral blood mononuclear cells (PBMCs), taken at baseline. Written as DNA, the CDR3 is TGTGCCAGCAGCCTCCCCGTTTATGGCTACACCTTC. Translated: CASSLPVYGYTF.